This T cell receptor beta chain was observed in a study of identical twins. This clonotype was seen repeatedly, ten times or more. Its antigen is unknown. Study observations and caveats: Possibly, invariant MAIT and iNKT cells partly confounded zero-insertion analyses.

MiXCR was run by TCRdb on the 5' RACE reads, yielding one entry per CDR3 protein. This sample has about 240,000 distinct CDR3 sequences; under 12% occur once, and the top ten carry more than 8.5%. Sequenced: memory T cells sorted from blood. This sequence originates from a man aged 45-65 years in good health.

The CDR3 reads CASSLIAGPETQYF. The DNA for the CDR3 is TGTGCCAGCAGCTTAATAGCGGGACCTGAGACCCAGTACTTC. The V gene is TRBV7-2, the J gene TRBJ2-5; 8 nucleotides agree with TRBD2. The CDR3 has 14 amino acids. Germline CDR1 is SGHTA and CDR2 is FQGNSA. V shed 2 bases and J 5 bases; nucleotides not matched to a gene: 4.